The T cell receptor (beta chain) under discussion was sequenced for a study of beta chain features in type 1 diabetes. As for the study in general: There was similarity between patients and healthy donors in age, gender and cell yields.

The sample holds a few counts of this clone. The antigen is undetermined. The CDR3 covers 17 residues. The germline gives CDR1 SGDLS, CDR2 YYNGEE. Unmatched junction bases numbered 12, after V lost 0 bases and J lost 4 bases. Expressed TCRB transcripts were sequenced, since all the RNA that had been isolated was reverse transcribed. Profiling relied on immunoSEQ multiplex PCR, and the TCRdb table lists in-frame clones only, not all of them. The table has 130,000 to 150,000 clones, 6% to 7.5% seen once; the top ten hold more than 1.1%. Study-wide results and limits: Within patients, naive, central memory and Treg TCRB repertoires seemed more similar than within healthy donors.

One heparinised draw of blood, averaging around 120 mL, came from each donor. The sequenced sample was central memory CD4+ T cells from blood. This clonotype originated in a woman in her 30s in good health. This rearrangement joins TRBV9 to TRBJ1-1, with 7 bases that match TRBD1. Here the CDR3 reads CASSVVPTGNTGTEAFF. CDR3 DNA sequence: TGTGCCAGCAGCGTAGTTCCGACAGGGAATACCGGCACTGAAGCTTTCTTT.